This entry lists 5 T cell receptor beta chains sequenced from one sample in a study of blood T cell repertoires in COVID-19. Profiled with immunoSEQ multiplex PCR; TCRdb holds only in-frame clones, not every one. Here the sample spans about 120,000 clones, 85% to 90% being singletons. The sequenced sample was peripheral blood. These receptors all come from a woman between 65 and 79 years old with acute or convalescent COVID-19.

This chain joins TRBV5-1 and TRBJ1-5, with TRBD1 as a possible D gene (5 bases). This CDR3 is built from 13 residues. Germline lookup yields CDR1 SGHRS and CDR2 YFSETQ. Trimming shortened V by 7 bases and J by 4 bases, and 12 bases separated the two germline ends. This CDR3 reads CASFGAGNQPQHF. CDR3 nucleotides: TGCGCCAGCTTCGGAGCAGGGAATCAGCCCCAGCATTTT.

The chain combines TRBV7-9 with TRBJ2-3; TRBD2 matches at 11 bases. Germline V CDR1 and CDR2: SEHNR, FQNEAQ (reference sequence). This CDR3 has 16 amino acids. V trimming: 8 bases; J trimming: 5 bases; junction bases outside the gene matches: 12. CDR3 region: CASSYRLAGGRDTQYF. CDR3 nucleotides: TGTGCCAGCTCGTACCGGCTAGCGGGGGGTAGAGATACGCAGTATTTT. Filled out from reference TRBV7-9 and TRBJ2-3, the complete variable domain reads DTGVSQNPRHKITKRGQNVTFRCDPISEHNRLYWYRQTLGQGPEFLTYFQNEAQLEKSRLLSDRFSAERPKGSFSTLEIQRTEQGDSAMYLCASSYRLAGGRDTQYFGPGTRLTVL.

The chain joins TRBV5-1 to TRBJ1-4; 8 nucleotides match TRBD1. Per germline, CDR1 SGHRS and CDR2 YFSETQ. After removal of 0 bases from V and 3 bases from J, the junction contained 7 bases not matched to a gene. The CDR3 consists of 17 residues. The CDR3 spells CASSLERQGAANEKLFF. CDR3 nucleotide sequence: TGCGCCAGCAGCTTGGAGAGGCAGGGGGCTGCTAATGAAAAACTGTTTTTT.

This chain links TRBV5-1 with TRBJ1-1, with 8 nucleotides matching TRBD1. This CDR3 has 14 residues. CDR1 and CDR2 from the germline V gene are SGHRS and YFSETQ. The V segment lost 4 bases and the J segment 4 bases; nucleotides outside the gene matches: 6. This CDR3 is CASSLTGEVTEAFF. DNA of the CDR3: TGCGCCAGCAGCCTGACAGGGGAGGTCACTGAAGCTTTCTTT.

V usage is TRBV5-5 and J usage is TRBJ1-2; D is perhaps TRBD1 (6 bases). This CDR3 region has 15 residues. Germline V gene data show CDR1 as SGHKS and CDR2 as YYEKEE (reference sequence). The V gene lost 3 bases and the J gene lost 3 bases, with 15 bases spanning the gap. The CDR3 sequence is CASSYRAKVDYGYTF. CDR3 in DNA: TGTGCCAGCAGCTACAGGGCGAAAGTAGACTATGGCTACACCTTC.